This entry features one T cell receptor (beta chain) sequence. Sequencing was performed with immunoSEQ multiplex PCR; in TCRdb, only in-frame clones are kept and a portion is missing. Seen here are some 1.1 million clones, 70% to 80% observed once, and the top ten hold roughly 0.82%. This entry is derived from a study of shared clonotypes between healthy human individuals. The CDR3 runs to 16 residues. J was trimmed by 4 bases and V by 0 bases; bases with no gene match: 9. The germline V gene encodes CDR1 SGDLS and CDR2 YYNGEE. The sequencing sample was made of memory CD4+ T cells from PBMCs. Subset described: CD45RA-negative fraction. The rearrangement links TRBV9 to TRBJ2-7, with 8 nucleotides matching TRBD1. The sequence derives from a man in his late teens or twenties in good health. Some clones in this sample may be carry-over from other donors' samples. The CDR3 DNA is TGTGCCAGCAGCGTAGGGACAGGGCAGGGGATTTACGAGCAGTACTTC. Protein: CASSVGTGQGIYEQYF.